One and the same sample provided the 6 T cell receptor beta chains below, sequenced in a study of siplizumab effects on memory and regulatory T cells. Using immunoSEQ multiplex PCR, the repertoire was profiled, and TCRdb retains in-frame clones only, with some absent. The sample carries about 56,000 clones, around 97% recorded once. The source material was naive CD8+ T cells sorted from blood. The receptor set was obtained from a human donor in good health.

This chain links TRBV6-6 with TRBJ1-4; D unresolved. Germline CDR1 is MNHNY and CDR2 is SVGAGI (reference sequence). Trimming cost V 0 bases and J 7 bases, with 6 bases left between them. The CDR3 is 13 amino acids. CDR3 amino acids: CASSYSGSEKLFF. CDR3 DNA: TGTGCCAGCAGTTACTCGGGGTCTGAAAAACTGTTTTTT.

The chain joins TRBV4-3 to TRBJ2-3; D not resolved. The CDR3 has 16 residues. CDR1 and CDR2 (germline): LGHNA, YSLEER. The ends were cut back, 0 bases at V and 2 bases at J, with 12 bases in the middle. This CDR3 reads CASSQDHPVDTDTQYF. The CDR3, as DNA: TGCGCCAGCAGCCAAGATCATCCGGTCGACACAGATACGCAGTATTTT.

The chain joins TRBV7-9 to TRBJ2-2, with TRBD1 identical over 8 bases. V lost 5 bases to trimming and J lost 4 bases; unmatched junction nucleotides: 9. The CDR3 is 16 amino acids. Germline CDR1 and CDR2: SEHNR and FQNEAQ (reference sequence). CDR3 sequence reads: CASSPTGGDFTGELFF. The CDR3 DNA sequence: TGTGCCAGCAGCCCCACAGGGGGAGACTTCACCGGGGAGCTGTTTTTT.

This chain joins TRBV11-1 and TRBJ2-1; 13 nucleotides agree with TRBD2. Germline V gene lookup returns CDR1 SGHAT and CDR2 FQDESV (reference sequence). The CDR3 has 13 residues. Unmatched junction bases numbered 4, after V lost 10 bases and J lost 7 bases. Written as DNA, the CDR3 is TGTGCCACGGGACTAGCGGGATGGAATGAGCAGTTCTTC. It is translated as CATGLAGWNEQFF.

The rearrangement joins TRBV7-9 to TRBJ2-3; D is uncertain. This CDR3 spans 15 amino acids. V was shortened by 0 bases and J by 2 bases, with 9 bases between the two germline ends. The germline V gene has CDR1 SEHNR and CDR2 FQNEAQ (reference sequence). CDR3 amino acids: CASSLALYSTDTQYF. The CDR3, as DNA: TGTGCCAGCAGCTTAGCGCTGTACTCCACAGATACGCAGTATTTT. The full variable domain, rest sourced from reference TRBV7-9 and TRBJ2-3, is DTGVSQNPRHKITKRGQNVTFRCDPISEHNRLYWYRQTLGQGPEFLTYFQNEAQLEKSRLLSDRFSAERPKGSFSTLEIQRTEQGDSAMYLCASSLALYSTDTQYFGPGTRLTVL.

The chain links TRBV14 to TRBJ2-1; no clear D. The CDR3 consists of 13 residues. Trimming took off 3 bases at V and 4 bases at J, with 7 bases between the two ends. Per the germline V gene, CDR1 is SGHDN and CDR2 is FVKESK. CDR3 protein: CASSQPLYNEQFF. In DNA form, the CDR3 reads TGTGCCAGCAGCCAGCCGCTTTACAATGAGCAGTTCTTC.